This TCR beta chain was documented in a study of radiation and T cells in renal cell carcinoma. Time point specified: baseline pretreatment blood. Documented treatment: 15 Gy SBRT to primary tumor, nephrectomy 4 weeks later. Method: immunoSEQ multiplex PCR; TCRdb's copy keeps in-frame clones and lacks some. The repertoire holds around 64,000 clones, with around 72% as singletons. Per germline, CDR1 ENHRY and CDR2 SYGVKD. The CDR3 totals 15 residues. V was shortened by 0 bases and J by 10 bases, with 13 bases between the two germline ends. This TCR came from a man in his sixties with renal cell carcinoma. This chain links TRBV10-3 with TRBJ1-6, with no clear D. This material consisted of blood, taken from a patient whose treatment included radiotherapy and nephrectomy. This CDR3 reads CAISESWVSGSPLHF. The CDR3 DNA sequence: TGTGCCATCAGTGAGTCATGGGTATCCGGATCACCCCTCCACTTT.